This T cell receptor beta chain was obtained from a study of immune evolution from preneoplasia to lung adenocarcinoma. Background on the study: HLA loss of heterozygosity: about 7% AIS, about 15% MIA, about 35% ADC, none AAH.

Between the mid-2010s and the late 2010s, patients underwent resection in Japan or China. Germline-derived CDR1 and CDR2 are KGHSH and LQKENI. J lost 0 bases, V lost 3 bases, and 4 bases had no gene match. The CDR3 runs 15 residues. The method was immunoSEQ multiplex PCR; TCRdb's version includes in-frame clones alone and lacks a portion of them. This table has some 7,000 clones, around 75% appearing once. With regard to this clone: As yet, its antigen is unknown.

Study-wide results and limits: Normal lung had the highest top T cell clone frequencies.

Source material: FFPE minimally invasive lung adenocarcinoma tissue. This chain joins TRBV18 and TRBJ2-7, with 8 bases matching TRBD1. This sequence originates from a person aged 65 to 85 with lung adenocarcinoma. CDR3: CASSPMGQASYEQYF. The CDR3 DNA is TGTGCCAGCTCACCGATGGGACAGGCCTCCTACGAGCAGTACTTC.